This T cell receptor (beta chain) stems from a study of OX40 agonist ivuxolimab in advanced cancers. For the study at large: People who had prior anti-PD-1, anti-PD-L1 or anti-CTLA-4 therapy could take part, and about 37% had some. General study findings and limits: Clonal expansion from baseline to week 6 occurred in both CD4+ and CD8+ T cells.

Clones were sequenced by immunoSEQ multiplex PCR, and TCRdb holds only the in-frame ones, with some missing. This sample has 70,000 to 90,000 clones, with approximately 84% found just once. This clone came up once. Its target is unknown. This CDR3 contains 18 residues. V lost 6 bases to trimming and J lost 0 bases; unmatched junction nucleotides: 11. The germline CDR1 and CDR2 sequences are LGHNT and FRNRAP. Sequenced here: CD4+ or CD8+ T cells sorted from blood, sampled in a trial of the OX40 agonist ivuxolimab. The chain carries TRBV12-5 and TRBJ2-2; 9 nucleotides align to TRBD1. The sequence derives from an adult with an advanced solid tumor such as melanoma, head and neck, liver or kidney cancer. Here the CDR3 reads CASGSPAGTGTNTGELFF. CDR3 DNA: TGTGCTAGTGGCTCACCCGCCGGGACAGGGACGAACACCGGGGAGCTGTTTTTT.